The source of this T cell receptor beta chain is a study of T cells after yellow fever vaccination (dated by TCRdb to the late 2010s). Concerning the study at large: The SMART-Seq v4 Ultra Low Input RNA kit was used to prepare libraries from fractions with low cell numbers. To follow T-cell clones before and after primary and booster YFV17D yellow fever vaccination, bulk TCR alpha and beta repertoires were sequenced over time. The cohort comprised two healthy male donors, one aged 18 to 29 and one aged 30 to 40 years. Blood was collected at multiple timepoints before and after primary and secondary immunization, and bulk PBMC replicates and cell subsets were isolated. Summary of the overall study and its limitations: Compared with the primary T-cell response, the secondary T-cell response was faster but weaker, reaching its peak on day 5 rather than on day 15. A small fraction of clonotypes showed up in both the CD4 and CD8 compartments, probably as a result of convergent recombination. Only a couple of donors were included in the study, so the extent to which the findings can be generalized is limited. Most clones expanded after primary vaccination (approximately 95% of CD4 and approximately 90% of CD8) were re-detected after the booster, suggesting that broad memory maintenance occurred. Because abundant contaminating clonotypes from the bulk population could be contained in FACS-sorted repertoires, computational filtering was required.

TCR cDNA was made using 5'RACE template switching, a step that added a universal primer site and unique molecular identifiers. Priming of cDNA synthesis was performed from both the TCR alpha and TCR beta constant segments. Library amplification used two PCR steps, and the second PCR step added sample barcodes and sequencing adapters. Sequencing of libraries was done on Illumina HiSeq 2500 (2x100 bp) or NovaSeq (2x150 bp). The original pipeline was this. Demultiplexing of reads and collapsing into UMI consensus sequences were performed with MIGEC, and V(D)J alignment was carried out with MiXCR. Vaccine-responding clonotypes were defined with edgeR using replicate PBMC samples, requiring FDR below 0.01 and a log2 fold change above 5 up to day 15. CD4 or CD8 identity was assigned to each bulk clonotype according to whether the clonotype was present at higher abundance in the sequenced CD4 repertoire or the sequenced CD8 repertoire. TCRdb handled the public reads itself, with Q25 trimming in fastp and clone calling in MiXCR, and kept productive beta chains. Rows are combined by CDR3 protein, so each entry shows the most common genes and DNA. The V and J calls here are based on TCRdb, not the publication. The sample includes nearly 350,000 distinct CDR3 sequences, with roughly 8.3% observed a single time. The top ten clonotypes cover approximately 16% of the sample.

The sample holds a few counts of this clonotype. The specificity of this receptor is unknown. No much larger clone is present one base from it, and per-base qualities are unavailable. CDR1 and CDR2, looked up from the germline V gene, are SGHRS and YFSETQ. At the junction V is shortened by 0 bases and J by 0 bases, with 7 bases in between. Including the terminal cysteine and phenylalanine, the CDR3 comprises 15 residues. The only DNA kept is the CDR3, 45 bases in frame from the first base. Taken with the paper, the label for treatment or condition translates to: live attenuated yellow fever vaccine strain. At each blood-draw timepoint, two biological replicates of bulk PBMCs were obtained. PBMCs were isolated from peripheral blood using a standard Ficoll-Paque protocol. TriZol was used to extract RNA from bulk PBMCs, from CD4 and CD8 fractions, and from dextramer-positive and dextramer-negative fractions.

Specimen: PBMCs, collected about 49 days after the first yellow fever vaccination. The clonotype originates from a man between 18 and 35 years old who received the YFV17D yellow fever vaccine. The rearranged segments are TRBV5-1 and TRBJ1-3; the best D guess is TRBD1, with 5 bases matching. The CDR3 reads CASSLEGVSGNTIYF. The sequenced DNA: TGCGCCAGCAGCTTGGAAGGGGTCTCTGGAAACACCATATATTTT.